Reported below is one T cell receptor beta chain. This specimen comes from a study of CD8+ T cells in alopecia areata. Study-wide context: Treated patients swallowed 5 to 10 mg of oral tofacitinib twice daily. Tofacitinib therapy lasting 6 to 18 months was followed by 6 months off drug.

In each case, RNA was isolated and then reverse transcribed into cDNA as the sequencing template. Profiling relied on immunoSEQ multiplex PCR, and the TCRdb table lists in-frame clones only, not all of them. Of fewer than 150,000 clones listed, 58% are singletons. The sequence was obtained from a human donor with alopecia areata. Sequenced material: CD4+ T cells sorted from blood, taken at week 0.

In DNA, the CDR3 is TGTGCCAGCAGCACCCAGCCCGCGGGAGTAGAGACCCAGTACTTC. This gives the protein CASSTQPAGVETQYF. The genes are TRBV7-2 and TRBJ2-5; 7 positions match TRBD2. The CDR3 is made up of 15 amino acids. Germline V gene data show CDR1 as SGHTA and CDR2 as FQGNSA. J gave up 4 bases and V 5 bases, and 10 bases lay outside the gene matches.